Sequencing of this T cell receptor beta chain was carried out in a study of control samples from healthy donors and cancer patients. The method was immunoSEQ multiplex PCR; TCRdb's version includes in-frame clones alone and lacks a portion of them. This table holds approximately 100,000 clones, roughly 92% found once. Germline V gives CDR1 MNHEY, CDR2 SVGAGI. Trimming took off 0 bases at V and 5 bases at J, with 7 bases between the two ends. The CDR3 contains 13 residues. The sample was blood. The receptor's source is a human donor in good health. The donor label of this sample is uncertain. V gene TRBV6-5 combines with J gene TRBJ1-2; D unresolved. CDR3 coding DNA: TGTGCCAGCAGTTACTCTACCAATTATGGCTACACCTTC. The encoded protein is CASSYSTNYGYTF.